This TCR beta chain emerged from a study of T cell repertoires in cytomegalovirus infection. For the study at large: Both a matching HLA type and CMV infection were indicated by public TCR beta signatures. Study-level findings and limits: Predominance within the ex vivo response was attributable to HLA-C-restricted CMV-specific TCR beta clonotypes.

TCRdb fed the reads into MiXCR, producing one record per CDR3 protein. The sample lists some 300,000 distinct CDR3 sequences, about 9.2% occurring once. This clonotype was observed at least ten times. The antigen is not known. Per the germline V gene, CDR1 is SGHTA and CDR2 is FQGNSA. Trimming removed 10 bases from V and 1 base from J, with 19 bases in between. The CDR3 covers 16 residues. The sequence was collected from a human donor in good health (CMV status not recorded). Some clones in this sample may be carry-over from other donors' samples. The sample was PBMCs. The chain links TRBV7-2 to TRBJ2-2; tentatively, D is TRBD1 or TRBD2 (5 bases each). CDR3 in DNA: TGTGCCACCAAGACGGGGCTCCGGGTGAACACCGGGGAGCTGTTTTTT. As protein: CATKTGLRVNTGELFF. The whole variable domain, remainder taken from reference TRBV7-2 and TRBJ2-2, is GAGVSQSPSNKVTEKGKDVELRCDPISGHTALYWYRQSLGQGLEFLIYFQGNSAPDKSGLPSDRFSAERTGGSVSTLTIQRTQQEDSAVYLCATKTGLRVNTGELFFGEGSRLTVL.